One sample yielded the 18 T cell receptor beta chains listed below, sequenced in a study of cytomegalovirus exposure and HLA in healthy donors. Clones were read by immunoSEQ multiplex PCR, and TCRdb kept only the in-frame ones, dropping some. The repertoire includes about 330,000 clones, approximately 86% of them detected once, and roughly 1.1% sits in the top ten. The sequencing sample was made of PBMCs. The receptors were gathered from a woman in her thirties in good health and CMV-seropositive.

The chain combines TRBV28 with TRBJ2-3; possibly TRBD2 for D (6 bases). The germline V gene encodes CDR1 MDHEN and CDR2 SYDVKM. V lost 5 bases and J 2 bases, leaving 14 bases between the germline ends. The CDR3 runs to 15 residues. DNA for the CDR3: TGTGCCAGCAGTGTGGCGGGGACGGTCACAGATACGCAGTATTTT. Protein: CASSVAGTVTDTQYF.

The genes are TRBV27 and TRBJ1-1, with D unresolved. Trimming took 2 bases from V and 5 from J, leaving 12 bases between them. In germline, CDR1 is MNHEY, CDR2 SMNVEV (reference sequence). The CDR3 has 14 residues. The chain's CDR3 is CASSLDGLITEAFF. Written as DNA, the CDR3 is TGTGCCAGCAGTTTAGATGGTTTAATAACTGAAGCTTTCTTT.

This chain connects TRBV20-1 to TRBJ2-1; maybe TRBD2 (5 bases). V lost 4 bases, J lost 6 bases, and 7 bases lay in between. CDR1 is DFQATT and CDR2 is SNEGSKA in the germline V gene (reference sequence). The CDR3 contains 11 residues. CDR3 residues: CSAIAFNEQFF. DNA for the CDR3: TGCAGTGCTATAGCGTTCAATGAGCAGTTCTTC.

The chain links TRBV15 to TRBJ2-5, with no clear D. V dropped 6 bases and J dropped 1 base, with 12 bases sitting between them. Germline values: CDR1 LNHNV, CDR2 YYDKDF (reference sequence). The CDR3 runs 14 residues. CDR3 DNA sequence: TGTGCCACCAGAAACGTGGCAGCCCAAGAGACCCAGTACTTC. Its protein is CATRNVAAQETQYF. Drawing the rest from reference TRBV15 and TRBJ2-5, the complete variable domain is DAMVIQNPRYQVTQFGKPVTLSCSQTLNHNVMYWYQQKSSQAPKLLFHYYDKDFNNEADTPDNFQSRRPNTSFCFLDIRSPGLGDTAMYLCATRNVAAQETQYFGPGTRLLVL.

This chain's CDR3 is CATNRGLSGNTIYF. CDR3 nucleotide sequence: TGTGCCACAAACCGGGGCCTCTCTGGAAACACCATATATTTT. The gene calls are TRBV13 and TRBJ1-3; D might be TRBD1 (5 bases). The ends were cut back, 10 bases at V and 0 bases at J, with 13 bases in the middle. The CDR3 has 14 residues. The germline CDR1 and CDR2 sequences are PRHDT and FYEKMQ (reference sequence).

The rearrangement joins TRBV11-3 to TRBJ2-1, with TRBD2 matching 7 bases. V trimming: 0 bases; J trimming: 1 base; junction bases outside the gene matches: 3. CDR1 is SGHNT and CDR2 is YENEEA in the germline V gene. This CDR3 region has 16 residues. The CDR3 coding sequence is TGTGCCAGCAGCTTAGATATCGGGGGGTCCTACAATGAGCAGTTCTTC. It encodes CASSLDIGGSYNEQFF.

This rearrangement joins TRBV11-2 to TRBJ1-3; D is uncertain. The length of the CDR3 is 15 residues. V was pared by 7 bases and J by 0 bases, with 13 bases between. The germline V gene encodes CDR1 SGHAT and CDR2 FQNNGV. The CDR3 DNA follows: TGTGCCAGCAATCGCCGGGGTACCTCTGGAAACACCATATATTTT. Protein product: CASNRRGTSGNTIYF. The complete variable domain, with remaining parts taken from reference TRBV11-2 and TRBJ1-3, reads EAGVAQSPRYKIIEKRQSVAFWCNPISGHATLYWYQQILGQGPKLLIQFQNNGVVDDSQLPKDRFSAERLKGVDSTLKIQPAKLEDSAVYLCASNRRGTSGNTIYFGEGSWLTVV.

CDR3 DNA: TGTGCCTGGAGTAGGGAAAGCGGGAGAAGGAATGAGCAGTTCTTC. Amino acids: CAWSRESGRRNEQFF. This chain uses TRBV30 with TRBJ2-1, with 8 bases lining up with TRBD2. This CDR3 is built from 15 residues. The V gene's germline CDR1 is GTSNPN and CDR2 SVGIG (reference sequence). V lost 2 bases and J lost 7; bases outside the gene matches: 10.

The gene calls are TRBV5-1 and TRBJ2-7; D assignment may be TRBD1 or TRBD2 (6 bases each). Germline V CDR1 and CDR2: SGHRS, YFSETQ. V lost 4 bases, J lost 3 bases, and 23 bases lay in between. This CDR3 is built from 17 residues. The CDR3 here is CASSLSWGATPNYEQYF. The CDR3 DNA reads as TGCGCCAGCAGCCTCTCATGGGGGGCCACCCCGAACTACGAGCAGTACTTC.

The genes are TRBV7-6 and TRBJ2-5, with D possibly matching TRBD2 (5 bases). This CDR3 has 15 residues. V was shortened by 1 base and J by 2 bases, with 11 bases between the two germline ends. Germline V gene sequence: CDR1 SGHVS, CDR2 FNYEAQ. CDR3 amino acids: CASSLVRGPQETQYF. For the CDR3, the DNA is TGTGCCAGCAGCTTAGTGCGCGGGCCACAAGAGACCCAGTACTTC.

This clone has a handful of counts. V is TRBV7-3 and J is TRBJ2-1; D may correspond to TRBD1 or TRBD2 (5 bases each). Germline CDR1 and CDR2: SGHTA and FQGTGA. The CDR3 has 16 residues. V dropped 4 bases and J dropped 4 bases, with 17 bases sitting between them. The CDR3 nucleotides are TGTGCCAGCAGCTCCTCCGGGACCCAGACTTACAATGAGCAGTTCTTC. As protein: CASSSSGTQTYNEQFF.

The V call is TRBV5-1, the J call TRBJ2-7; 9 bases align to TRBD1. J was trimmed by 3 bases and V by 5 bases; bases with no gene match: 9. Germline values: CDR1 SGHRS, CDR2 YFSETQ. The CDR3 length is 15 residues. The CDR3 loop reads CASRTGDRENYEQYF. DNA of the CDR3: TGCGCCAGCAGAACCGGGGACAGGGAAAACTACGAGCAGTACTTC.

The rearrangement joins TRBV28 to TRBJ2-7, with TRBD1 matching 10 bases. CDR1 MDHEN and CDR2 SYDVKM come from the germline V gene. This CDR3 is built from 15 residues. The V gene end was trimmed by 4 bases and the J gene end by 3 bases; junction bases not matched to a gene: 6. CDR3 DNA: TGTGCCAGCAGTTCCATCCGGACAGGGGGCTACGAGCAGTACTTC. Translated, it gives CASSSIRTGGYEQYF. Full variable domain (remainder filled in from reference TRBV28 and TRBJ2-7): DVKVTQSSRYLVKRTGEKVFLECVQDMDHENMFWYRQDPGLGLRLIYFSYDVKMKEKGDIPEGYSVSREKKERFSLILESASTNQTSMYLCASSSIRTGGYEQYFGPGTRLTVT.

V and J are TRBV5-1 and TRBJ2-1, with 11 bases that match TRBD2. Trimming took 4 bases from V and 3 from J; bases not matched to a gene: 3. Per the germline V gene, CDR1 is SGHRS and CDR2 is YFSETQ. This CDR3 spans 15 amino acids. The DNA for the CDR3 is TGCGCCAGCAGCGACGGGACTAGCGGCTACAATGAGCAGTTCTTC. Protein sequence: CASSDGTSGYNEQFF.

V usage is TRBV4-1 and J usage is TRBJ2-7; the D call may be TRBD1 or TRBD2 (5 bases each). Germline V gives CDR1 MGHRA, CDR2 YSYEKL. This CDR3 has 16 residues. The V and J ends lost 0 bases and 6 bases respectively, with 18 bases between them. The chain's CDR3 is CASSQDKTADLFEQYF. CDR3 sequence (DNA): TGCGCCAGCAGCCAAGATAAGACAGCGGACCTCTTCGAGCAGTACTTC.

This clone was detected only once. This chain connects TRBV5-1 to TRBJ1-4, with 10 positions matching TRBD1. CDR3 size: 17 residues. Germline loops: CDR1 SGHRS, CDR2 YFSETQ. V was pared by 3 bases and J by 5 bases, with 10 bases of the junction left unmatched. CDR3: CASSSTGGTGANEKLFF. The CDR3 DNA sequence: TGCGCCAGCAGCTCGACCGGGGGGACAGGGGCAAATGAAAAACTGTTTTTT.

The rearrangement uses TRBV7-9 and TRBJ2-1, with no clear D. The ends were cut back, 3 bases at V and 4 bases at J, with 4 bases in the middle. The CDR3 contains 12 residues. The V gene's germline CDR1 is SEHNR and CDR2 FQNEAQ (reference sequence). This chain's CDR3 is CASSFHYNEQFF. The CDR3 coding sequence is TGTGCCAGCAGCTTCCATTACAATGAGCAGTTCTTC.

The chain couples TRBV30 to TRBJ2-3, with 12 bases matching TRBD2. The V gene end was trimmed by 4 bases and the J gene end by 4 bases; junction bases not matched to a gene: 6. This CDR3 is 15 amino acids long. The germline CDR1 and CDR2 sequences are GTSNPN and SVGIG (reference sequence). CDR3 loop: CAWTLAGGPADTQYF. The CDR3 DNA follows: TGTGCCTGGACGCTAGCGGGGGGGCCGGCAGATACGCAGTATTTT.